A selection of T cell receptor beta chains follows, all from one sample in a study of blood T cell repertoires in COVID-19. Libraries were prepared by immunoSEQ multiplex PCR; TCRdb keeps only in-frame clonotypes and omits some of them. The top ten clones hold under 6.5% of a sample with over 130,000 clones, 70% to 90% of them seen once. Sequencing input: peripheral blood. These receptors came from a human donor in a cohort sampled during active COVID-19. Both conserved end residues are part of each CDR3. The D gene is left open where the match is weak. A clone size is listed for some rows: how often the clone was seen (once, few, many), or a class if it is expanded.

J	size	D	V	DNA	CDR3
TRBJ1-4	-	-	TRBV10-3	TGTGCCATCAGTGACGGACAGTATTCTGCAACTAATGAAAAACTGTTTTTT	CAISDGQYSATNEKLFF
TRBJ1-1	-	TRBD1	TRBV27	TGTGCCAGCAGTTCCCAGGGGGAAGTGAACACTGAAGCTTTCTTT	CASSSQGEVNTEAFF
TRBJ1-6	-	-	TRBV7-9	TGTGCCAGCAGCTTGACAGTTAATTCACCCCTCCACTTT	CASSLTVNSPLHF
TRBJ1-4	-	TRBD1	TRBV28	TGTGCCAGCAAGGAGGGGGCGTTAACTAATGAAAAACTGTTTTTT	CASKEGALTNEKLFF
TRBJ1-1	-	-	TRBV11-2	TGTGCCAGCAGCTTACCCGACAGAAAGAACACTGAAGCTTTCTTT	CASSLPDRKNTEAFF
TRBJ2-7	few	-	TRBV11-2	TGTGCCAGCAGCTTAGGTACAGGACCCTACGAGCAGTACTTC	CASSLGTGPYEQYF
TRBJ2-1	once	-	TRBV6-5	TGTGCCAGCAGACTCGGGACAAATTACAATGAGCAGTTCTTC	CASRLGTNYNEQFF
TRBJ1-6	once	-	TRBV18	TGTGCCAGCTCACCACAGGACCCAGCGGGTTCACCCCTCCACTTT	CASSPQDPAGSPLHF
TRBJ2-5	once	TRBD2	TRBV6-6	TGTGCCAGCACCCCACTAGCGGCCCCTCAAGAGACCCAGTACTTC	CASTPLAAPQETQYF
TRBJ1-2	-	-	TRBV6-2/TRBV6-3	TGTGCCAGCAGTTACAAAGGGGCCTACGGCTACACCTTC	CASSYKGAYGYTF
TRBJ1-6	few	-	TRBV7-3	TGTGCCAGCAGCTTAGGAATGAGAGGGGGACAAGTTAATTCACCCCTCCACTTT	CASSLGMRGGQVNSPLHF
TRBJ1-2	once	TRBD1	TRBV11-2	TGTGCCAGCAGCCCTGGGACAGGGATCGACTATGGCTACACCTTC	CASSPGTGIDYGYTF
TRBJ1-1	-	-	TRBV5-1	TGCGCCAGCAGGTCGGATAGAGGCGGCACTGAAGCTTTCTTT	CASRSDRGGTEAFF
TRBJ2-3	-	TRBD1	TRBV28	TGTGCCAGCAGTTTATTCACAGGGGGCACAGATACGCAGTATTTT	CASSLFTGGTDTQYF
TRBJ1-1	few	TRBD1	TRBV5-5	TGTGCCAGCAGCCCTCAAACAGGGGTGAAAGGTGAAGCTTTCTTT	CASSPQTGVKGEAFF
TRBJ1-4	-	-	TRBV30	TGTGCCTGGAGTGATGGGCAGTATAATGAAAAACTGTTTTTT	CAWSDGQYNEKLFF
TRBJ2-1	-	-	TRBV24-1	TGTGCCACCAGTGATTCAAGGGGGGGGAATGAGCAGTTCTTC	CATSDSRGGNEQFF
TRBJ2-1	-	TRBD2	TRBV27	TGTGCCAGCAGTTTTAGGGACGGGGGGGATGAGCAGTTCTTC	CASSFRDGGDEQFF
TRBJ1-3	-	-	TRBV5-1	TGCGCCAGCAGCTTGGCCGGGGGGGCGCTAAACACCATATATTTT	CASSLAGGALNTIYF
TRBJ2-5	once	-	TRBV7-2	TGTGCCAGCAGCCCCAAGCGGGAAGAGACCCAGTACTTC	CASSPKREETQYF
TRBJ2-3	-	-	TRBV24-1	TGTGCCACCCGCGGGGCAGATACGCAGTATTTT	CATRGADTQYF